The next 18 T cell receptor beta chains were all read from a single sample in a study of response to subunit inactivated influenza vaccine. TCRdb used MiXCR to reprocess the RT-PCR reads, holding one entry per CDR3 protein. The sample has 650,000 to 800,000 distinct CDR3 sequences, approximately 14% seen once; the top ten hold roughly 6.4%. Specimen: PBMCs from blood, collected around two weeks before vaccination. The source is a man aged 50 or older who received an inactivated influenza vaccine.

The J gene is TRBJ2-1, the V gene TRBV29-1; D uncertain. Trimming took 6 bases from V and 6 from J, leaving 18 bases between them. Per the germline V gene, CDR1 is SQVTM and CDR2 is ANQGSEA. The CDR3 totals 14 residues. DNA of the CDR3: TGCAGCGTCTCCGGGCCCCTTGTGGGCAATGAGCAGTTCTTC. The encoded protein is CSVSGPLVGNEQFF.

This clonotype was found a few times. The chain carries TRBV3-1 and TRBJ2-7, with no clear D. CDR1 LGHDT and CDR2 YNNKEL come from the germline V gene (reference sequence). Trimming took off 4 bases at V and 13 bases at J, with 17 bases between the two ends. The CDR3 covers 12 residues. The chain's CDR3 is CASSLNGGRCYF. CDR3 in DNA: TGTGCCAGCAGCCTAAACGGTGGCCGGTGCTACTTC.

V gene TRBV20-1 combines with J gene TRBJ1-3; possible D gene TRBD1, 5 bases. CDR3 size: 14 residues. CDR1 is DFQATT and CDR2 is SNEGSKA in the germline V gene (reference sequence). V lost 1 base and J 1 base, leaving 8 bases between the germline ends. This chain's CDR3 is CSARVGGSGNTIYF. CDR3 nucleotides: TGCAGTGCTAGAGTCGGGGGATCTGGAAACACCATATATTTT.

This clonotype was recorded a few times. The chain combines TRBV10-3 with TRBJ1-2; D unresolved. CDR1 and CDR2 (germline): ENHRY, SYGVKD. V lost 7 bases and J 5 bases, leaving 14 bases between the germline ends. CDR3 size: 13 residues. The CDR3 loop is CAITHEEGYGYTF. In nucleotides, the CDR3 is TGTGCCATCACCCACGAAGAGGGTTATGGCTACACCTTC.

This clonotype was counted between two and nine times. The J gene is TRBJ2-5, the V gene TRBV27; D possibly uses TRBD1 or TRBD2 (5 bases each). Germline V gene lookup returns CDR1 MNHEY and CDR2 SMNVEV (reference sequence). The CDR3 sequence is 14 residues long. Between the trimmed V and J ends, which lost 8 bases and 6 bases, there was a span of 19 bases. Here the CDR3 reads CASSRLRDEKTQYF. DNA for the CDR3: TGTGCCAGCTCCCGACTCCGGGACGAGAAGACCCAGTACTTC.

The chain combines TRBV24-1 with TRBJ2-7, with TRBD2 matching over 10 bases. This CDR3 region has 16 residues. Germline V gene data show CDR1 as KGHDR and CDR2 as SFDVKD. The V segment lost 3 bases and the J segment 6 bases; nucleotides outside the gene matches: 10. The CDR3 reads CATSDPSGSPPFEQYF. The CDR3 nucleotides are TGTGCCACCAGTGATCCTAGCGGGAGCCCCCCGTTCGAGCAGTACTTC.

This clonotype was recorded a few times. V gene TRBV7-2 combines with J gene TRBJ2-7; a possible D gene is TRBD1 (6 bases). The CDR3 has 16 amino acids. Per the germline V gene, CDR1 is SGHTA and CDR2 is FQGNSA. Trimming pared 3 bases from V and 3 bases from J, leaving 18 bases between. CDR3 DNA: TGTGCCAGCAGCTTCGCCGGGACACGAGATTACTACGAGCAGTACTTC. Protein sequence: CASSFAGTRDYYEQYF.

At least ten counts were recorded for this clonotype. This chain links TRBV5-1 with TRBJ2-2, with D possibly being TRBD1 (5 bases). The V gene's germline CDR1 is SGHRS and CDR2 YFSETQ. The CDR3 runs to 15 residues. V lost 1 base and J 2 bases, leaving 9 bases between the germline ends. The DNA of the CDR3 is TGCGCCAGCAGCTTGTTCCAGGGAAACACCGGGGAGCTGTTTTTT. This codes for CASSLFQGNTGELFF.

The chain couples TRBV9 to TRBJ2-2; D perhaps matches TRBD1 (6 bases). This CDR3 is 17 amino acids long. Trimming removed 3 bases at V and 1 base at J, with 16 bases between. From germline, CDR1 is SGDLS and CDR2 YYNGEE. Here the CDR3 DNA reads TGTGCCAGCAGCGATAACCTCGGACAGCTGAACACCGGGGAGCTGTTTTTT. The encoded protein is CASSDNLGQLNTGELFF.

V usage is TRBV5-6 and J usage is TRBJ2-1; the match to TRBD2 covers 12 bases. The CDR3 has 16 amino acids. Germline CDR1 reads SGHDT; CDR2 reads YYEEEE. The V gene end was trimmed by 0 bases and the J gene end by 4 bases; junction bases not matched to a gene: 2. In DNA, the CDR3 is TGTGCCAGCAGCTTGGATGGGACTAGCGGGTACAATGAGCAGTTCTTC. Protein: CASSLDGTSGYNEQFF.

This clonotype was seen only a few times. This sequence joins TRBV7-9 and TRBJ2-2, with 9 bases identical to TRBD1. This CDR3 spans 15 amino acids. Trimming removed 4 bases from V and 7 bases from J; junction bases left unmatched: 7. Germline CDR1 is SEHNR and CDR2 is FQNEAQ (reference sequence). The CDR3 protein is CASSSGTGTVGELFF. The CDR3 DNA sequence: TGTGCCAGCAGCTCCGGGACAGGGACGGTCGGGGAGCTGTTTTTT. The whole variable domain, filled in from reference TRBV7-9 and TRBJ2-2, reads DTGVSQNPRHKITKRGQNVTFRCDPISEHNRLYWYRQTLGQGPEFLTYFQNEAQLEKSRLLSDRFSAERPKGSFSTLEIQRTEQGDSAMYLCASSSGTGTVGELFFGEGSRLTVL.

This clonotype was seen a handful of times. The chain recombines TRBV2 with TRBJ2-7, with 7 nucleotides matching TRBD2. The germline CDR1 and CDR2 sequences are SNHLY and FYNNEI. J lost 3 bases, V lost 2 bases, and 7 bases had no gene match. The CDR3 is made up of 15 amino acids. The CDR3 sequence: CASSEISSGHYEQYF. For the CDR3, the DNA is TGTGCCAGCAGTGAAATCTCTAGCGGACACTACGAGCAGTACTTC.

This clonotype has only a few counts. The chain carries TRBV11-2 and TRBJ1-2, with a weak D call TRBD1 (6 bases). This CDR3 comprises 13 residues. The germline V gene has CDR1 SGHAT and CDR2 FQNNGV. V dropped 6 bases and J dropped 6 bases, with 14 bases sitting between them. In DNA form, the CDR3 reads TGTGCCAGCAGACTCACGGGGGGCAATGGCTACACCTTC. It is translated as CASRLTGGNGYTF.

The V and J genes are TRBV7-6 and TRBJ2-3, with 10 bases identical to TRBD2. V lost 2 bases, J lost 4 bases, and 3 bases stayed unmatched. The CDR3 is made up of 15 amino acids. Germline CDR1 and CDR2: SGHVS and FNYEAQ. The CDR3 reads CASSLKLAGSDTQYF. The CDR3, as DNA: TGTGCCAGCAGCTTAAAACTAGCGGGGTCAGATACGCAGTATTTT.

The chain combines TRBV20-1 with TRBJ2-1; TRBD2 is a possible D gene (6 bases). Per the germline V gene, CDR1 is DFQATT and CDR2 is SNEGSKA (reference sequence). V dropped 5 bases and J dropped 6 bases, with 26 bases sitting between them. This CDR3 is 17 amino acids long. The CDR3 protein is CSAYDPGATRRGNEQFF. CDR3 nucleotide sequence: TGCAGTGCTTACGATCCCGGGGCGACTAGGAGAGGCAATGAGCAGTTCTTC.

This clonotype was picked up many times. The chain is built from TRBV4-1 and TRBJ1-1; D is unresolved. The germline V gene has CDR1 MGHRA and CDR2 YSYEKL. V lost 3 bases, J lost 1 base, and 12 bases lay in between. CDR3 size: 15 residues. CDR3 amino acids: CASSQTTVRNTEAFF. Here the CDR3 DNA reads TGCGCCAGCAGCCAGACTACAGTGAGGAACACTGAAGCTTTCTTT.

In nucleotides, the CDR3 is TGCGCCAGCAGCAGGGGACCCGGAAACACCATATATTTT. This codes for CASSRGPGNTIYF. The chain has TRBV4-3 and TRBJ1-3, with D possibly being TRBD1 (5 bases). This CDR3 contains 13 residues. Germline CDR1 LGHNA, CDR2 YSLEER. V lost 5 bases and J 4 bases, leaving 9 bases between the germline ends.

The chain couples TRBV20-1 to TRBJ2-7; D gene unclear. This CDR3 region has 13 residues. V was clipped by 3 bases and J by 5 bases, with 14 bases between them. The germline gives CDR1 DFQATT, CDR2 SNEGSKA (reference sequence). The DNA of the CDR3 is TGCAGTGCTAGTGCTCCAGGAAAAGACGAGCAGTACTTC. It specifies CSASAPGKDEQYF.